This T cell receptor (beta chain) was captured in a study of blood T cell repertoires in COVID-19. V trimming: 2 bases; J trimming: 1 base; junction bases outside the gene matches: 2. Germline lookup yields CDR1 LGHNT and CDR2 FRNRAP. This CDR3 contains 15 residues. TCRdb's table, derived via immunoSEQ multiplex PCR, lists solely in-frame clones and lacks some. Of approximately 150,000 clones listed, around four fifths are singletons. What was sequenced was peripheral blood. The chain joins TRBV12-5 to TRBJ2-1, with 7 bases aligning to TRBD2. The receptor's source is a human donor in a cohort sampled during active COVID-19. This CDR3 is CASGLSGESYNEQFF. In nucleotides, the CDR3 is TGTGCTAGTGGTTTGAGCGGGGAATCCTACAATGAGCAGTTCTTC. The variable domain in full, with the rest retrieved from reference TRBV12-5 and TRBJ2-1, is DARVTQTPRHKVTEMGQEVTMRCQPILGHNTVFWYRQTMMQGLELLAYFRNRAPLDDSGMPKDRFSAEMPDATLATLKIQPSEPRDSAVYFCASGLSGESYNEQFFGPGTRLTVL.